This TCR beta chain emerged from a study of post-analysis software for immune sequencing data. Regarding this clonotype: The antigen is undetermined.

Broader study findings: The normalized Chao1 diversity of multiple sclerosis patients was significantly lower than that of controls. A handful of TRBV segments appeared more often in patients than in controls, and TRBV5-6, TRBV5-1 and TRBV20-1 were among these.

Germline CDR1 is SGDLS and CDR2 is YYNGEE. J was trimmed by 4 bases and V by 3 bases; bases with no gene match: 6. The CDR3 has 15 amino acids. Every TCR beta cDNA library bore unique molecular identifiers. TCRdb called the PCR reads again in MiXCR, with one record for every CDR3 protein. The sample lists fewer than 850,000 distinct CDR3 sequences, approximately 44% seen once, with 4.9% in the top ten. V and J are TRBV9 and TRBJ1-1; TRBD1 matches 10 bases. This TCR derives from a girl aged 10-17 years with multiple sclerosis. Specimen: blood. CDR3: CASSESGTGATEAFF. The CDR3 DNA follows: TGTGCCAGCAGCGAATCCGGGACAGGGGCCACTGAAGCTTTCTTT. Complete variable domain (other parts from reference TRBV9 and TRBJ1-1): DSGVTQTPKHLITATGQRVTLRCSPRSGDLSVYWYQQSLDQGLQFLIQYYNGEERAKGNILERFSAQQFPDLHSELNLSSLELGDSALYFCASSESGTGATEAFFGQGTRLTVV.